Listed below are T cell receptor beta chains from one sample, sequenced in a study of OX40 agonist ivuxolimab in advanced cancers. Sequencing used immunoSEQ multiplex PCR; TCRdb keeps in-frame clones, though not all of them. The data show tens of thousands of clones, with 70% to 90% seen just once and 2.8% held by the top ten. Sequences were derived from CD4+ or CD8+ T cells sorted from blood, sampled in a trial of the OX40 agonist ivuxolimab. These receptors came from an adult with an advanced solid tumor such as melanoma, head and neck, liver or kidney cancer. The CDR3 runs from the conserved cysteine through the conserved F or W. D genes are given only for firm matches.

d_call	j_call	v_call	cdr3_length	cdr3_aa	cdr3_nt
TRBD1	TRBJ2-1	TRBV7-9	15	CASSPTGGRYNEQFF	TGTGCCAGCAGCCCCACAGGGGGAAGATACAATGAGCAGTTCTTC
TRBD1	TRBJ1-6	TRBV7-9	17	CASRTTGTRSANSPLHF	TGTGCCAGTCGGACGACAGGGACAAGGTCGGCGAATTCACCCCTCCACTTT
TRBD2	TRBJ2-1	TRBV19	15	CASSIGAGGHNEQFF	TGTGCCAGTAGTATAGGGGCGGGGGGGCACAATGAGCAGTTCTTC
NA	TRBJ1-2	TRBV19	15	CASTYGRGDFYGYTF	TGTGCCAGTACTTATGGGCGAGGGGATTTCTATGGCTACACCTTC
NA	TRBJ2-5	TRBV5-1	11	CASSIQETQYF	TGCGCCAGCAGCATCCAAGAGACCCAGTACTTC
NA	TRBJ2-7	TRBV6-1	13	CATPLGGSYEQYF	TGTGCCACCCCGCTGGGGGGTTCCTACGAGCAGTACTTC
NA	TRBJ1-5	TRBV15	13	CATSRGWVQPQHF	TGTGCCACCAGCAGAGGCTGGGTTCAGCCCCAGCATTTT
TRBD1	TRBJ1-2	TRBV9	14	CASSVTGTVYGYTF	TGTGCCAGCAGCGTCACCGGGACAGTATATGGCTACACCTTC
NA	TRBJ1-1	TRBV19	18	CASSIESGRVSLGTEAFF	TGTGCCAGTAGTATAGAATCAGGAAGGGTCTCGTTGGGAACTGAAGCTTTCTTT
NA	TRBJ2-1	TRBV5-4	14	CASSSAWSNNEQFF	TGTGCCAGCAGTTCCGCTTGGTCCAACAATGAGCAGTTCTTC
NA	TRBJ2-5	TRBV19	14	CASSIGGNIGTQYF	TGTGCCAGTAGTATCGGGGGAAATATAGGGACCCAGTACTTC